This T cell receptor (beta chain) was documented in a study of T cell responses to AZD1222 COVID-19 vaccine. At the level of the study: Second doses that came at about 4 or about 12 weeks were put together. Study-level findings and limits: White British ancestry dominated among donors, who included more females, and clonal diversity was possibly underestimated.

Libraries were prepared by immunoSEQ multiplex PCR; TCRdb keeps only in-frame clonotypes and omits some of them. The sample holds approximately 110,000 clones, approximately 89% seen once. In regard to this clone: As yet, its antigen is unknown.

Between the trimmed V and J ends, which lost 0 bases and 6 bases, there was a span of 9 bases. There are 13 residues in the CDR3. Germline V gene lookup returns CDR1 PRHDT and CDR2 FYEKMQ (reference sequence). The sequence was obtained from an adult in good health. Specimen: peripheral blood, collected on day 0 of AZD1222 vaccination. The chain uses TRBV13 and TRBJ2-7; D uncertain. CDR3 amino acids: CASSLGGSGEQYF. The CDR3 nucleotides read TGTGCCAGCAGCTTAGGGGGATCGGGCGAGCAGTACTTC. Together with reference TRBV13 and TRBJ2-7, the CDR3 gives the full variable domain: AAGVIQSPRHLIKEKRETATLKCYPIPRHDTVYWYQQGPGQDPQFLISFYEKMQSDKGSIPDRFSAQQFSDYHSELNMSSLELGDSALYFCASSLGGSGEQYFGPGTRLTVT.